A selection of T cell receptor beta chains follows, all from one sample in a study of breast tumors, draining lymph nodes, adjacent tissues. TCRdb reanalysed the multiplex PCR reads using MiXCR and keeps one entry per CDR3 protein. The sample consists of 290,000 or so distinct CDR3 sequences, roughly 31% of them appearing once. The sequencing sample was made of axillary lymph node tissue. The receptors shown here come from a female donor with breast cancer. Some clones in this sample may be carry-over from other donors' samples. The CDR3 runs from the conserved cysteine through the conserved F or W. The D gene is left open where the match is weak. A row's size may be missing; if present it is once, few, many or a size class.

d_gene: TRBD1; abundance: .; j_gene: TRBJ1-1; v_gene: TRBV20-1; CDR3nt: TGCAGTGCTCTTCAATCCGGGACAGCGAACACTGAAGCTTTCTTT; CDR3aa: CSALQSGTANTEAFF
d_gene: TRBD1; abundance: many; j_gene: TRBJ1-3; v_gene: TRBV6-5; CDR3nt: TGTGCCAGCAGTTTTCGAGACAGGGTACCCGGAAACACCATATATTTT; CDR3aa: CASSFRDRVPGNTIYF
d_gene: TRBD1; abundance: many; j_gene: TRBJ1-2; v_gene: TRBV9; CDR3nt: TGTGCCAGCAGCGTAGAGATGGGGAGAGGGGGCGGTGGCTACACCTTC; CDR3aa: CASSVEMGRGGGGYTF
d_gene: .; abundance: many; j_gene: TRBJ2-7; v_gene: TRBV6-5; CDR3nt: TGTGCCAGCGCATCGGGTCGGTCCTACGAGCAGTACTTC; CDR3aa: CASASGRSYEQYF
d_gene: TRBD1; abundance: many; j_gene: TRBJ1-2; v_gene: TRBV2; CDR3nt: TGTGCCAGCAGTGTGGGGACAGGGTATGGCTACACCTTC; CDR3aa: CASSVGTGYGYTF
d_gene: .; abundance: many; j_gene: TRBJ2-7; v_gene: TRBV9; CDR3nt: TGTGCCAGCAGCGTAGATGGGGGGAGCTCCTACGAGCAGTACTTC; CDR3aa: CASSVDGGSSYEQYF
d_gene: .; abundance: few; j_gene: TRBJ2-2; v_gene: TRBV12-5; CDR3nt: TGTGCTAGTGGTTTGGTACTAGGAGTGTTCCCCGGGGAGCTGTTTTTT; CDR3aa: CASGLVLGVFPGELFF
d_gene: .; abundance: .; j_gene: TRBJ2-7; v_gene: TRBV6-1; CDR3nt: TGTGCCAGCAGTGATCGTAACCCCTGCGAGCAGTACTTC; CDR3aa: CASSDRNPCEQYF
d_gene: .; abundance: many; j_gene: TRBJ1-5; v_gene: TRBV20-1; CDR3nt: TGCAGTGCTAGAGATTTGGGCCGAATGGGGCAGCCCCAGCATTTT; CDR3aa: CSARDLGRMGQPQHF
d_gene: .; abundance: .; j_gene: TRBJ1-3; v_gene: TRBV30; CDR3nt: TGTGCCTGGACCGGGGAACAGAGCTCTGGAAACACCATATATTTT; CDR3aa: CAWTGEQSSGNTIYF
d_gene: .; abundance: .; j_gene: TRBJ1-4; v_gene: TRBV6-1; CDR3nt: TGTGCCAGCACCCCCGGGGGGCTTGGGAGAAAACTGTTTTTT; CDR3aa: CASTPGGLGRKLFF
d_gene: TRBD1; abundance: many; j_gene: TRBJ2-7; v_gene: TRBV20-1; CDR3nt: TGCAGTGCTAGTCCCTCGGGACAGGGTTTTTACGAGCAGTACTTC; CDR3aa: CSASPSGQGFYEQYF
d_gene: .; abundance: .; j_gene: TRBJ1-1; v_gene: TRBV7-9; CDR3nt: TGTGCCAGCAGGCAACAGGGTGAAGCTTTCTTT; CDR3aa: CASRQQGEAFF
d_gene: .; abundance: many; j_gene: TRBJ1-3; v_gene: TRBV11-2; CDR3nt: TGTGCCAGCAGCGTGAGGGGTTTTTCTGGAAACACCATATATTTT; CDR3aa: CASSVRGFSGNTIYF
d_gene: TRBD2; abundance: many; j_gene: TRBJ2-2; v_gene: TRBV6-5; CDR3nt: TGTGCCTGCAGGCCCACGGGACTAACCACCGGGGAGCTGTTTTTT; CDR3aa: CACRPTGLTTGELFF
d_gene: .; abundance: .; j_gene: TRBJ2-1; v_gene: TRBV6-5; CDR3nt: TGTGCCAGCAGGACCCGCCGGGCGGTGAAATACAATGAGCAGTCCTTC; CDR3aa: CASRTRRAVKYNEQSF
d_gene: .; abundance: many; j_gene: TRBJ2-3; v_gene: TRBV5-8; CDR3nt: TGTGCCAGCAGCTTGGGGGGGGAAATGACAGATACGCAGTATTTT; CDR3aa: CASSLGGEMTDTQYF
d_gene: .; abundance: many; j_gene: TRBJ1-5; v_gene: TRBV6-1; CDR3nt: TGTGCCAGCACTACAGGACCCAATCAGCCCCAGCATTTT; CDR3aa: CASTTGPNQPQHF
d_gene: TRBD1; abundance: many; j_gene: TRBJ2-3; v_gene: TRBV5-1; CDR3nt: TGCGCCAGCAGCACCTCGGACAGGGAGGATACGCAGTATTTT; CDR3aa: CASSTSDREDTQYF
d_gene: .; abundance: many; j_gene: TRBJ2-7; v_gene: TRBV6-5; CDR3nt: TGTGCCAGCAGTCCGACGGGAAGCTCCTACGAGCAGTACTTC; CDR3aa: CASSPTGSSYEQYF
d_gene: .; abundance: many; j_gene: TRBJ2-7; v_gene: TRBV9; CDR3nt: TGTGCCAGCAGCGCCGACACAGTGTCCTACGAGCAGTACTTC; CDR3aa: CASSADTVSYEQYF
d_gene: .; abundance: few; j_gene: TRBJ1-1; v_gene: TRBV19; CDR3nt: TGTGCCACACGACTGGGTAGCACTGAAGCTTTCTTT; CDR3aa: CATRLGSTEAFF
d_gene: .; abundance: many; j_gene: TRBJ2-7; v_gene: TRBV9; CDR3nt: TGTGCCAGCAGCGTGTCTGCCTCCTACGAGCAGTACTTC; CDR3aa: CASSVSASYEQYF
d_gene: TRBD2; abundance: .; j_gene: TRBJ2-3; v_gene: TRBV7-2; CDR3nt: TGTGCCAGCACTTGGACTAGCGGGGGGGGTACGCAGTATTTT; CDR3aa: CASTWTSGGGTQYF
d_gene: .; abundance: many; j_gene: TRBJ2-1; v_gene: TRBV20-1; CDR3nt: TGCAGTGCTTCCTCCGGGGGCTACGTAGGGTTCTTC; CDR3aa: CSASSGGYVGFF
d_gene: TRBD1; abundance: many; j_gene: TRBJ2-7; v_gene: TRBV20-1; CDR3nt: TGCAGTGCCGCGGGGGACAGGGGAATCTACGAGCAGTACTTC; CDR3aa: CSAAGDRGIYEQYF
d_gene: .; abundance: many; j_gene: TRBJ2-5; v_gene: TRBV7-9; CDR3nt: TGTGCCAGCAGCTTAGAGACCCAGTACTTC; CDR3aa: CASSLETQYF
d_gene: TRBD2; abundance: many; j_gene: TRBJ2-1; v_gene: TRBV7-9; CDR3nt: TGTGCCAGCAGCGCTAGCGGGAGGGACAATGAGCAGTTCTTC; CDR3aa: CASSASGRDNEQFF
d_gene: TRBD2; abundance: once; j_gene: TRBJ2-5; v_gene: TRBV29-1; CDR3nt: TGCAGCGTGGGGACAAACGGGAGGGCGGAGACCCAGTACTTC; CDR3aa: CSVGTNGRAETQYF
d_gene: TRBD2; abundance: few; j_gene: TRBJ2-1; v_gene: TRBV15; CDR3nt: TGTGCCACCAGCAGAATGGGGACTAGCGAGAGTGGAACGTCACGTGAGCAGTTCTTC; CDR3aa: CATSRMGTSESGTSREQFF
d_gene: TRBD2; abundance: many; j_gene: TRBJ2-3; v_gene: TRBV4-2; CDR3nt: TGTGCCAGCAGCCAAGCCGGACTAGCGGGAGGGCTAGCAGCAGATACGCAGTATTTT; CDR3aa: CASSQAGLAGGLAADTQYF
d_gene: TRBD2; abundance: many; j_gene: TRBJ2-5; v_gene: TRBV2; CDR3nt: TGTGCCAGTGGGACTAGCGGGAGCGAGAAAGAGACCCAGTACTTC; CDR3aa: CASGTSGSEKETQYF
d_gene: .; abundance: many; j_gene: TRBJ1-6; v_gene: TRBV6-5; CDR3nt: TGTGCCAGCAGTTTTCCCGGGGATGGATCACCCCTCCACTTT; CDR3aa: CASSFPGDGSPLHF
d_gene: .; abundance: .; j_gene: TRBJ2-3; v_gene: TRBV18; CDR3nt: TGTGCCAGCTTACGACAGGCTTTCACAGATACGCAGTATTTT; CDR3aa: CASLRQAFTDTQYF
d_gene: .; abundance: .; j_gene: TRBJ1-1; v_gene: TRBV19; CDR3nt: TGTGCCAGTAACGCCAGGCGGGGGGACACTGAAGCTTTCTTT; CDR3aa: CASNARRGDTEAFF
d_gene: .; abundance: many; j_gene: TRBJ2-5; v_gene: TRBV15; CDR3nt: TGTGCCACCAGCAGAGATCTAGAGGGTTGGACCCAGTACTTC; CDR3aa: CATSRDLEGWTQYF
d_gene: .; abundance: .; j_gene: TRBJ2-3; v_gene: TRBV5-4; CDR3nt: TGTGCCAGCAGCTTGAGTCTACCGAGCACAGATACGCAGTATTTT; CDR3aa: CASSLSLPSTDTQYF
d_gene: .; abundance: many; j_gene: TRBJ2-3; v_gene: TRBV9; CDR3nt: TGTGCCAGCTGCGTCCATGGGACAGATACGCAGTATTTT; CDR3aa: CASCVHGTDTQYF
d_gene: TRBD1; abundance: many; j_gene: TRBJ1-5; v_gene: TRBV5-5; CDR3nt: TGTGCCAGCAGCTTGGGGGGGACAGGGGGCATCTATAATCAGCCCCAGCATTTT; CDR3aa: CASSLGGTGGIYNQPQHF
d_gene: TRBD2; abundance: many; j_gene: TRBJ2-7; v_gene: TRBV7-9; CDR3nt: TGTGCCAGCAGCTCTAGCGGGAGAGAGTACGAGCAGTACTTC; CDR3aa: CASSSSGREYEQYF
d_gene: .; abundance: many; j_gene: TRBJ2-3; v_gene: TRBV29-1; CDR3nt: TGCAGCGTGGGGCTAATAGTGAGCACAGATACGCAGTATTTT; CDR3aa: CSVGLIVSTDTQYF
d_gene: TRBD2; abundance: .; j_gene: TRBJ2-3; v_gene: TRBV5-4; CDR3nt: TGTGCCAGCAGGCCGGACCTAGCGGGAACGCAGTATTTT; CDR3aa: CASRPDLAGTQYF
d_gene: TRBD2; abundance: .; j_gene: TRBJ2-5; v_gene: TRBV3-1; CDR3nt: TGTGCCAGCAGCCAAGCTGGGACTAGTCCTGAGACCCAGTACTTC; CDR3aa: CASSQAGTSPETQYF
d_gene: .; abundance: many; j_gene: TRBJ1-4; v_gene: TRBV4-1; CDR3nt: TGCGCCAGCAGCCAAGAGGGCGTTAGGGAAAAACTGTTTTTT; CDR3aa: CASSQEGVREKLFF
d_gene: .; abundance: many; j_gene: TRBJ2-1; v_gene: TRBV10-3; CDR3nt: TGTGCCATCAGTGAGTTACTAGGGCGGGAGCAGTTCTTC; CDR3aa: CAISELLGREQFF
d_gene: .; abundance: few; j_gene: TRBJ1-1; v_gene: TRBV20-1; CDR3nt: TGCAGTGCTAGCCCCAGTGGATTCCTGAACACTGAAGCTTTCTTT; CDR3aa: CSASPSGFLNTEAFF
d_gene: .; abundance: .; j_gene: TRBJ1-5; v_gene: TRBV10-3; CDR3nt: TGTGCCATCAGTGGGGGGCAGGGGAATCAGCCCCAGCATTTT; CDR3aa: CAISGGQGNQPQHF
d_gene: .; abundance: many; j_gene: TRBJ1-4; v_gene: TRBV2; CDR3nt: TGTGCCAGCAGTGAGGAGCAGGGTGTAAAACTGTTTTTT; CDR3aa: CASSEEQGVKLFF
d_gene: .; abundance: many; j_gene: TRBJ2-5; v_gene: TRBV14; CDR3nt: TGTGCCAGCAGCCAAGAGAGGGACCCATACCAAGAGACCCAGTACTTC; CDR3aa: CASSQERDPYQETQYF
d_gene: TRBD2; abundance: many; j_gene: TRBJ2-2; v_gene: TRBV12-3/TRBV12-4; CDR3nt: TGTGCCAGCACCATGCGGACTAGCGGACTCGACACCGGGGAGCTGTTTTTT; CDR3aa: CASTMRTSGLDTGELFF
d_gene: .; abundance: many; j_gene: TRBJ2-5; v_gene: TRBV7-2; CDR3nt: TGTGCCAGCAGTCTAAGGAGCGGACAAGAGACCCAGTACTTC; CDR3aa: CASSLRSGQETQYF
d_gene: TRBD1; abundance: many; j_gene: TRBJ1-6; v_gene: TRBV3-1; CDR3nt: TGTGCCAGCAGCCAACCCGGACAGGGCTATAATTCACCCCTCCACTTT; CDR3aa: CASSQPGQGYNSPLHF
d_gene: TRBD1; abundance: many; j_gene: TRBJ2-2; v_gene: TRBV24-1; CDR3nt: TGTGCCACCTGGGACAGGTTGACCGGGGAGCTGTTTTTT; CDR3aa: CATWDRLTGELFF
d_gene: .; abundance: many; j_gene: TRBJ1-5; v_gene: TRBV9; CDR3nt: TGTGCCAGCAGCGTAGGTCAGGGGCACAATCAGCCCCAGCATTTT; CDR3aa: CASSVGQGHNQPQHF
d_gene: .; abundance: .; j_gene: TRBJ2-1; v_gene: TRBV15; CDR3nt: TGTGCCACCAGCAGTGCTCAATTCCGGGACCGCGAGCAGTTCTTC; CDR3aa: CATSSAQFRDREQFF
d_gene: TRBD2; abundance: many; j_gene: TRBJ2-5; v_gene: TRBV5-8; CDR3nt: TGTGCCAGCAGCGGGGGACTAGCGGGAGAAGAGACCCAGTACTTC; CDR3aa: CASSGGLAGEETQYF
d_gene: .; abundance: many; j_gene: TRBJ2-3; v_gene: TRBV24-1; CDR3nt: TGTGCCACCAGTGATTGGGACGGTTTGAGCACAGATACGCAGTATTTT; CDR3aa: CATSDWDGLSTDTQYF